These 32 T cell receptor beta chains were sequenced from one sample in a study of Graves' ophthalmopathy and Graves' hyperthyroidism. For repertoire sequencing, the TCR beta CDR3 regions were amplified from RNA transcripts. Investigators did first-round RT-PCR with HTBI primers, then second-round multiplex PCR. One entry per CDR3 protein, called by TCRdb with MiXCR from the multiplex PCR reads. This sample has about 50,000 distinct CDR3 sequences; 45% to 55% occur once, and the top ten carry over 4%. The sample taken for sequencing was peripheral blood. These receptors were collected from an adult woman with Graves' ophthalmopathy.

This clonotype was detected many times. J is TRBJ2-7 and V is TRBV18; D is ambiguous. Germline V gene data show CDR1 as KGHSH and CDR2 as LQKENI. Trimming cost V 3 bases and J 4 bases, with 4 bases left between them. The CDR3 contains 11 residues. The DNA of the CDR3 is TGTGCCAGCTCACCTAAGTACGAGCAGTACTTC. This translates into CASSPKYEQYF.

This rearrangement joins TRBV2 to TRBJ2-1; possibly TRBD1 for D (5 bases). Per germline, CDR1 SNHLY and CDR2 FYNNEI. The V end lost 0 bases, the J end lost 3 bases, and 6 bases lay between the germline ends. The CDR3 consists of 14 residues. The CDR3 nucleotides are TGTGCCAGCAGTGAAGCGCAGGGCTACAATGAGCAGTTCTTC. This gives the protein CASSEAQGYNEQFF. Full variable domain (missing parts from reference TRBV2 and TRBJ2-1): EPEVTQTPSHQVTQMGQEVILRCVPISNHLYFYWYRQILGQKVEFLVSFYNNEISEKSEIFDDQFSVERPDGSNFTLKIRSTKLEDSAMYFCASSEAQGYNEQFFGPGTRLTVL.

This clonotype is categorized as medium-sized. The chain recombines TRBV15 with TRBJ1-2; D ambiguous. CDR1 LNHNV and CDR2 YYDKDF come from the germline V gene (reference sequence). The ends were cut back, 0 bases at V and 2 bases at J, with 10 bases in the middle. This CDR3 comprises 15 residues. The CDR3 DNA sequence: TGTGCCACCAGCAGAGAAATGCTGGGGAACTATGGCTACACCTTC. Encoded protein: CATSREMLGNYGYTF.

The chain has TRBV20-1 and TRBJ2-3, with 8 bases fitting TRBD1. Germline trimming cut 8 bases from V and 0 bases from J; bases unmatched to any gene: 1. CDR1 is DFQATT, CDR2 SNEGSKA, per germline (reference sequence). This CDR3 region has 12 residues. CDR3 sequence reads: CSRTGSTDTQYF. The CDR3 bases are TGCAGTCGGACAGGGAGCACAGATACGCAGTATTTT.

J is TRBJ2-5 and V is TRBV9, with 9 bases fitting TRBD1. The germline V gene has CDR1 SGDLS and CDR2 YYNGEE. The junction had 2 bases not matched to a gene; V was cut back by 2 bases and J by 3 bases. This CDR3 region has 14 residues. The CDR3 sequence: CASSVGTGKETQYF. CDR3 DNA sequence: TGTGCCAGCAGCGTTGGGACAGGGAAAGAGACCCAGTACTTC.

This chain connects TRBV20-1 to TRBJ1-1; D remains ambiguous. The CDR3 loop spans 11 amino acids. Germline CDR1 DFQATT, CDR2 SNEGSKA (reference sequence). With 5 bases removed from V and 0 bases from J, the gap between germline ends came to 4 bases. DNA of the CDR3: TGCAGTGCTCTACTGAACACTGAAGCTTTCTTT. It translates to CSALLNTEAFF.

The V and J genes are TRBV5-1 and TRBJ1-2, with TRBD1 as a possible D gene (6 bases). In germline, CDR1 is SGHRS, CDR2 YFSETQ. The CDR3 contains 19 residues. V was trimmed by 4 bases and J by 5 bases, leaving 30 bases between them. The CDR3 DNA sequence: TGCGCCAGCAGCCGCAGCTCGGGGGGCGCGAGGACAATGGGGTATGGCTACACCTTC. It specifies CASSRSSGGARTMGYGYTF. The whole variable domain, remainder taken from reference TRBV5-1 and TRBJ1-2, is KAGVTQTPRYLIKTRGQQVTLSCSPISGHRSVSWYQQTPGQGLQFLFEYFSETQRNKGNFPGRFSGRQFSNSRSEMNVSTLELGDSALYLCASSRSSGGARTMGYGYTFGSGTRLTVV.

This clonotype was observed many times. The chain couples TRBV4-3 to TRBJ1-2; no clear D gene. Germline CDR1 and CDR2: LGHNA and YSLEER. This CDR3 has 15 amino acids. Between the trimmed V and J ends, which lost 0 bases and 4 bases, there was a span of 12 bases. In DNA, the CDR3 is TGCGCCAGCAGCCAAGAGATCCCACCAACCTATGGCTACACCTTC. Translation gives CASSQEIPPTYGYTF.

The V call is TRBV2, the J call TRBJ1-2; 7 positions match TRBD1. This CDR3 is built from 12 residues. Trimming took 8 bases from V and 7 from J; bases not matched to a gene: 7. Germline CDR1 SNHLY, CDR2 FYNNEI. The CDR3 region has the DNA TGTGCCAGCTCGCAGGGGGAGTCTGGCTACACCTTC. Amino acid sequence: CASSQGESGYTF.

This clonotype was seen just once. This may arise from a read error, as a much more abundant clone is one base away. Because the CDR3 is missing its conserved closing phenylalanine or tryptophan, this is likely a read error. The chain couples TRBV7-2 to TRBJ2-7; TRBD2 matches 9 bases. Germline V gene data show CDR1 as SGHTA and CDR2 as FQGNSA. This CDR3 spans 15 amino acids. Trimming took 1 base from V and 6 from J; bases not matched to a gene: 7. DNA for the CDR3: TGTGCCAGCAGCTTAGAGGGCGGGAGGGCGGGCGAGCAGTACTCC. Translating gives CASSLEGGRAGEQYS.

J is TRBJ2-3 and V is TRBV12-2; TRBD2 is the table's D call, not checked against the DNA. TRBV12-2 is marked as a pseudogene. CDR3 length: 15 residues. The CDR3 region is CASRLGTSGGDTQYF. DNA for the CDR3: TGTGCAAGTCGCTTGGGGACTAGCGGGGGGGATACGCAGTATTTT.

In this sample, this clonotype turned up many times. The chain has TRBV6-1 and TRBJ2-5; D is ambiguous. V lost 7 bases, J lost 3 bases, and 12 bases lay in between. CDR3 length: 13 residues. The germline gives CDR1 MNHNS, CDR2 SASEGT. The CDR3 coding sequence is TGTGCCAGCACACCGATAATAAAAGAGACCCAGTACTTC. As protein: CASTPIIKETQYF.

This clonotype was detected many times. V usage is TRBV2 and J usage is TRBJ1-1; D is uncertain. Germline V CDR1 and CDR2: SNHLY, FYNNEI. This CDR3 has 15 residues. V was pared by 0 bases and J by 4 bases, with 12 bases between. The CDR3 DNA follows: TGTGCCAGCAGTGAAGCGCCGGGGTTGAGCACTGAAGCTTTCTTT. Translation: CASSEAPGLSTEAFF.

This clonotype was counted between two and nine times. This chain links TRBV5-8 with TRBJ2-2, with 11 bases identical to TRBD1. Germline trimming cut 4 bases from V and 6 bases from J; bases unmatched to any gene: 2. The CDR3 runs to 14 residues. The germline V gene has CDR1 SGHTS and CDR2 YDEGEE. The CDR3 spells CASSEGQGAGELFF. In DNA form, the CDR3 reads TGTGCCAGCAGCGAGGGACAGGGGGCCGGGGAGCTGTTTTTT.

Regarding this clonotype: This sequence may be a read error, since a much larger clone differs from it by one base. This chain connects TRBV27 to TRBJ2-1; D remains unclear. The CDR3 consists of 14 residues. V gave up 8 bases and J gave up 5 bases, with 16 bases separating them. Per germline, CDR1 MNHEY and CDR2 SMNVEV (reference sequence). CDR3 loop: CASRVGRTDNEQFF. CDR3 DNA sequence: TGTGCCAGCCGTGTCGGGCGCACGGACAATGAGCAGTTCTTC.

As regards this clonotype: Germline and junction disagree at one end, which may indicate a read error. The J gene is TRBJ1-3, the V gene TRBV5-1; D is ambiguous. CDR3 length: 13 amino acids. Germline CDR1 SGHRS, CDR2 YFSETQ. Here the CDR3 DNA reads TGCGCTAGCAGCTTTGGGTCTGGATACACCATATATTTT. As protein: CASSFGSGYTIYF.

This clonotype was seen just once. The gene calls are TRBV20-1 and TRBJ2-7, with D tentatively TRBD1 (7 bases). The J call may be in error: the DNA end matches TRBJ2-1 better. The CDR3 sequence is 15 residues long. Germline-derived CDR1 and CDR2 are DFQATT and SNEGSKA (reference sequence). CDR3 loop: CSARPTGEVYNEQFF. CDR3 sequence (DNA): TGCAGTGCTAGGCCAACAGGGGAGGTTTACAATGAGCAGTTCTTC.

This clonotype was counted a single time. The junction departs from germline at one end; a sequencing error may be responsible. The CDR3 loop reads CASSYTTGVYNERFF. CDR3 DNA: TGTGCCAGCAGCTATACGACAGGGGTCTACAATGAGCGGTTCTTC. The chain combines TRBV7-9 with TRBJ2-1; TRBD1 matches 8 bases. CDR1 is SEHNR, CDR2 FQNEAQ, per germline (reference sequence). The length of the CDR3 is 15 residues.

The CDR3 region is CASSLAGRGELFF. CDR3 DNA sequence: TGTGCCAGCAGCTTAGCAGGGCGCGGGGAGCTGTTTTTT. The chain combines TRBV11-2 with TRBJ2-2; a weak D match, TRBD1 (5 bases). CDR1 is SGHAT, CDR2 FQNNGV, per germline. V was pared by 1 base and J by 7 bases, with 7 bases between. The CDR3 has 13 residues. The complete variable domain, with remaining parts taken from reference TRBV11-2 and TRBJ2-2, reads EAGVAQSPRYKIIEKRQSVAFWCNPISGHATLYWYQQILGQGPKLLIQFQNNGVVDDSQLPKDRFSAERLKGVDSTLKIQPAKLEDSAVYLCASSLAGRGELFFGEGSRLTVL.

The rearrangement joins TRBV19 to TRBJ1-2; no definite D call. The CDR3 loop spans 12 amino acids. The V and J ends lost 6 bases and 4 bases respectively, with 9 bases between them. Germline lookup yields CDR1 LNHDA and CDR2 SQIVND (reference sequence). CDR3 sequence: CASRNAAYGYTF. As DNA, the CDR3 is TGTGCCAGTAGAAATGCTGCCTATGGCTACACCTTC.

The CDR3 sequence: CASQRGGGRNEQFF. For the CDR3, the DNA is TGTGCCAGCCAGCGGGGGGGAGGGCGCAATGAGCAGTTCTTC. V usage is TRBV27 and J usage is TRBJ2-1; 10 bases align to TRBD2. This CDR3 has 14 residues. Germline-derived CDR1 and CDR2 are MNHEY and SMNVEV (reference sequence). V was clipped by 8 bases and J by 6 bases; unmatched bases: 7.

CDR3: CAISGSGQLGQPQHF. The CDR3 DNA follows: TGTGCCATCAGTGGGAGCGGACAATTAGGTCAGCCCCAGCATTTT. V and J are TRBV10-3 and TRBJ1-5; D perhaps matches TRBD1 (5 bases). Per germline, CDR1 ENHRY and CDR2 SYGVKD. Trimming shortened V by 4 bases and J by 6 bases, and 16 bases separated the two germline ends. The CDR3 is made up of 15 amino acids.

Notes on this clonotype: No DNA is shown, since the ends of the CDR3 on it are uncertain; the CDR3 is the one TCRdb lists. The rearrangement links TRBV10-3 to TRBJ1-1; the table assigns TRBD1, which was not confirmed against the DNA. The CDR3 adds up to 15 amino acids, both ends counted. Germline-derived CDR1 and CDR2 are ENHRY and SYGVKD. CDR3 sequence reads: CAICSAKGGGTEAFF.

This clonotype was counted many times. The gene calls are TRBV9 and TRBJ2-7; 9 bases fit TRBD1. The ends lost 2 bases at V and 5 bases at J; junction bases unmatched: 11. The germline V gene encodes CDR1 SGDLS and CDR2 YYNGEE. The CDR3 length is 16 residues. CDR3 loop: CASSVSSQGTGNEQYF. As DNA, the CDR3 is TGTGCCAGCAGCGTCTCAAGCCAGGGGACAGGGAACGAGCAGTACTTC. Based on the CDR3 plus reference TRBV9 and TRBJ2-7, the full variable domain is DSGVTQTPKHLITATGQRVTLRCSPRSGDLSVYWYQQSLDQGLQFLIQYYNGEERAKGNILERFSAQQFPDLHSELNLSSLELGDSALYFCASSVSSQGTGNEQYFGPGTRLTVT.

This clonotype was found many times. The CDR3 sequence: CASSYSDSPLHF. DNA of the CDR3: TGTGCCAGCAGTTACTCCGATTCACCCCTCCACTTT. This chain links TRBV6-5 with TRBJ1-6; D unclear. The germline V and J ends were trimmed by 0 bases and 8 bases, with 2 bases remaining between them. CDR3 length equals 12 residues. Germline-derived CDR1 and CDR2 are MNHEY and SVGAGI.

In the case of this clonotype: The conserved final phenylalanine or tryptophan is absent from the CDR3, which likely points to a read error. It is unclear where the CDR3 begins or ends on the DNA, so no DNA is shown, and the CDR3 is as TCRdb lists it. The rearrangement uses TRBV7-6 and TRBJ1-3; the table names TRBD1, a call not compared with the DNA. Termini included, the CDR3 measures 9 amino acids. The germline gives CDR1 SGHVS, CDR2 FNYEAQ. This CDR3 reads CASKTPIPA.

This clonotype was counted ten times or more. This rearrangement joins TRBV5-1 to TRBJ2-1, with TRBD2 matching 9 bases. CDR3 size: 16 residues. With 6 bases clipped from V and 6 bases from J, the junction kept 13 bases outside the gene matches. Germline V gives CDR1 SGHRS, CDR2 YFSETQ. DNA of the CDR3: TGCGCCAGCACCACTATCACTAGCGGGCTATTCAATGAGCAGTTCTTC. Its translation: CASTTITSGLFNEQFF.

In its sample, this clonotype was seen many times. J is TRBJ1-5 and V is TRBV2; no clear D. CDR1 is SNHLY and CDR2 is FYNNEI in the germline V gene. This CDR3 contains 14 residues. V gave up 1 base and J gave up 3 bases, with 7 bases separating them. This CDR3 is CASSEDRYNQPQHF. In DNA form, the CDR3 reads TGTGCCAGCAGTGAAGACAGATACAATCAGCCCCAGCATTTT. Full variable domain (rest looked up from reference TRBV2 and TRBJ1-5): EPEVTQTPSHQVTQMGQEVILRCVPISNHLYFYWYRQILGQKVEFLVSFYNNEISEKSEIFDDQFSVERPDGSNFTLKIRSTKLEDSAMYFCASSEDRYNQPQHFGDGTRLSIL.

There are a few counts of this clonotype. The junction differs from germline at one of its ends, possibly a read error. The chain combines TRBV7-2 with TRBJ2-1; D possibly matches TRBD1 or TRBD2 (5 bases each). Germline V gene data show CDR1 as SGHTA and CDR2 as FQGNSA. The CDR3 covers 14 residues. CDR3 sequence: CASSPGLAYNEQSF. CDR3 nucleotides: TGTGCCAGCAGTCCGGGGCTAGCTTACAATGAGCAGTCCTTC. Looking up the rest from reference TRBV7-2 and TRBJ2-1 gives the full variable domain: GAGVSQSPSNKVTEKGKDVELRCDPISGHTALYWYRQSLGQGLEFLIYFQGNSAPDKSGLPSDRFSAERTGGSVSTLTIQRTQQEDSAVYLCASSPGLAYNEQSFGPGTRLTVL.

This clonotype was observed a handful of times. This chain uses TRBV20-1 with TRBJ1-2; a weak D match, TRBD1 (6 bases). The germline V gene encodes CDR1 DFQATT and CDR2 SNEGSKA (reference sequence). The CDR3 is 14 residues long. Trimming took 0 bases from V and 8 from J, leaving 16 bases between them. For the CDR3, the DNA is TGCAGTGCTAGAGAGGGGCGGGGGCTCTGGGGCTACACCTTC. This encodes CSAREGRGLWGYTF.

There are many counts of this clonotype. The genes are TRBV29-1 and TRBJ2-3, with D perhaps assigned TRBD1 or TRBD2 (6 bases each). From germline, CDR1 is SQVTM and CDR2 ANQGSEA. This CDR3 contains 14 residues. Trimming shortened V by 7 bases and J by 6 bases, and 20 bases separated the two germline ends. CDR3 DNA: TGCAGCGGGGGCAAGGGGGGTCTTGGGGATACGCAGTATTTT. Encoded protein: CSGGKGGLGDTQYF.

In its sample, this clonotype was seen many times. J is TRBJ2-5 and V is TRBV7-6, with no clear D. CDR3 length: 12 amino acids. Germline assignment: CDR1 SGHVS and CDR2 FNYEAQ. With 1 base removed from V and 9 bases from J, the gap between germline ends came to 9 bases. This CDR3 is CASSLEGVSQYF. Written as DNA, the CDR3 is TGTGCCAGCAGCTTAGAAGGCGTGTCCCAGTACTTC. The variable domain in full, completed from reference TRBV7-6 and TRBJ2-5, reads GAGVSQSPRYKVTKRGQDVALRCDPISGHVSLYWYRQALGQGPEFLTYFNYEAQQDKSGLPNDRFSAERPEGSISTLTIQRTEQRDSAMYRCASSLEGVSQYFGPGTRLLVL.